The T cell receptor (beta chain) under discussion was sequenced for a study of blood T cell repertoires in COVID-19 (TCRdb year 2020). Study-level background: Samples from collaborators originated in the United States, Italy and Spain and spanned both the acute and convalescent phases of COVID-19. The material from the prospective study consisted of cDNA or gDNA derived from T cells, B-cell-depleted T cells, or PBMCs. A de-identified subject ID, COVID-19 status, age in years and sex were almost always included in the sample metadata. Where available, HLA class I and class II types were taken from metadata supplied by the sample provider and were not determined by assay-based typing. Deeply sampled blood TCRbeta repertoires from subjects exposed to, actively infected with, or recovered from COVID-19 were included in the dataset. The samples were drawn from the first 160 participants of the ongoing ImmuneRACE study and from under 1,500 subjects provided by 6 global collaborators. A freely available public database, intended as a resource for researchers studying the immune response to SARS-CoV-2, is where the repertoires were released. What the research found in general, with its limitations: Clinical and demographic metadata were provided uncurated, with the amount varying by source and participant.

A distance of 13 bases separates the germline ends of V and J, which lose 4 bases and 3 bases respectively. The cysteine opens and the phenylalanine closes a CDR3 of 14 amino acids. Here the CDR3 DNA is all that survives: 42 bases in frame from base 1. The germline V gene yields MDHEN for CDR1 and SYDVKM for CDR2. This clone came up a few times. The antigen this receptor binds is unknown. Base qualities are not at hand, and no much larger clone is one base apart. The immunoSEQ Assay, a bias-controlled multiplex PCR, was used to amplify TCRbeta CDR3 regions from genomic DNA. In the paper's pipeline: The number of nucleated cells in each sample was estimated from the amplification of reference gene primers within the assay. To quantify the absolute abundance of each unique TCRbeta CDR3 rearrangement, sequence reads were collapsed and filtered. Productive Simpson clonality was computed per sample as the square root of Simpson's diversity index over productive rearrangements. The table comes from immuneACCESS by way of TCRdb, which keeps in-frame sequences with V and J called. Part of the clones is missing from these tables; in studies checked, under half for an unresolved V gene and the rest for unknown reasons. V and J calls and clone size are those listed in that table; D and trimming were worked out from the DNA. Here the sample has about 220,000 clones; about 83% occur a single time. Together, the top ten hold roughly 7.6% of the sample.

Collaborating institutions collected whole blood in K2EDTA tubes following their own protocols. For TCRbeta analysis, collaborator samples were shipped as frozen whole blood, as isolated PBMCs, or as DNA extracted from either sample type. Recombination connected TRBV28 to TRBJ2-7; the D gene identity is not certain. Sequencing input: peripheral blood. The sequence was obtained from a woman between 50 and 59 years old with acute or convalescent COVID-19. CDR3 region: CASSSLWALYEQYF. The DNA sequence is TGTGCCAGCAGTTCGCTATGGGCCCTCTACGAGCAGTACTTC. The CDR3 plus the reference TRBV28 and TRBJ2-7 genes for the other parts give the full variable domain: DVKVTQSSRYLVKRTGEKVFLECVQDMDHENMFWYRQDPGLGLRLIYFSYDVKMKEKGDIPEGYSVSREKKERFSLILESASTNQTSMYLCASSSLWALYEQYFGPGTRLTVT.